The 10 T cell receptor beta chains in this list originate from one sample, sequenced in a study of early T cells in non-severe SARS-CoV-2 infection. TCRdb re-called the 5' RACE reads with MiXCR, one entry per CDR3 protein. The sample shows some 60,000 distinct CDR3 sequences, around 8.9% of them seen only once. The sample was whole blood. The receptors were sampled from an adult who was a healthcare worker with PCR-confirmed SARS-CoV-2 infection or an uninfected control (not recorded which).

There are a few counts of this clonotype. This chain links TRBV19 with TRBJ2-1; 10 bases line up with TRBD1. The V gene's germline CDR1 is LNHDA and CDR2 SQIVND (reference sequence). This CDR3 has 14 amino acids. V lost 10 bases to trimming and J lost 6 bases; unmatched junction nucleotides: 9. The CDR3 sequence is CAIGAGTGANEQFF. DNA for the CDR3: TGTGCCATTGGAGCCGGGACAGGGGCCAATGAGCAGTTCTTC. The entire variable domain, with the rest obtained from reference TRBV19 and TRBJ2-1, is as follows: DGGITQSPKYLFRKEGQNVTLSCEQNLNHDAMYWYRQDPGQGLRLIYYSQIVNDFQKGDIAEGYSVSREKKESFPLTVTSAQKNPTAFYLCAIGAGTGANEQFFGPGTRLTVL.

This clonotype showed up many times. The J gene is TRBJ2-3, the V gene TRBV7-2; TRBD1 or TRBD2 may be the D gene (5 bases each). There are 15 residues in the CDR3. From germline, CDR1 is SGHTA and CDR2 FQGNSA. V gave up 1 base and J gave up 5 bases, with 13 bases separating them. The CDR3: CASSLGGIRGDTQYF. The CDR3 nucleotides are TGTGCCAGCAGCTTAGGGGGCATACGGGGAGATACGCAGTATTTT.

This clonotype was recorded at least ten times. This chain joins TRBV20-1 and TRBJ2-7; a possible D gene is TRBD2 (5 bases). The germline V and J ends were trimmed by 0 bases and 1 base, with 19 bases remaining between them. Per germline, CDR1 DFQATT and CDR2 SNEGSKA (reference sequence). This CDR3 spans 17 amino acids. In DNA form, the CDR3 reads TGCAGTGCTAGAGACTATAGACTTGGATCGGGATCCTACGAGCAGTACTTC. This sequence encodes CSARDYRLGSGSYEQYF.

The chain links TRBV7-6 to TRBJ2-3; possible D gene TRBD1, 6 bases. With 3 bases removed from V and 3 bases from J, the gap between germline ends came to 10 bases. This CDR3 region has 14 residues. In germline, CDR1 is SGHVS, CDR2 FNYEAQ. CDR3 bases: TGTGCCAGCAGCTTGGCCCAGGGGACAGATACGCAGTATTTT. It yields the protein CASSLAQGTDTQYF.

The chain is built from TRBV12-3 or TRBV12-4 and TRBJ1-3; a weak D match, TRBD1 (5 bases). V was clipped by 1 base and J by 2 bases, with 12 bases between them. This CDR3 has 16 residues. The CDR3 sequence: CASSLETGGTGNTIYF. The CDR3 DNA reads as TGTGCCAGCAGTTTAGAGACCGGGGGTACTGGAAACACCATATATTTT.

This clonotype was picked up many times. The rearrangement links TRBV29-1 to TRBJ2-5; 8 bases are a match to TRBD1. The germline CDR1 and CDR2 sequences are SQVTM and ANQGSEA. Trimming cost V 3 bases and J 12 bases; bases outside gene matches: 12. There are 13 residues in the CDR3. Written as DNA, the CDR3 is TGCAGCGTTGACGCAGGGGGCCGCCTTAAGAAGTACTTC. As protein: CSVDAGGRLKKYF.

This clonotype was counted ten times or more. The chain uses TRBV15 and TRBJ2-1, with D possibly being TRBD1 (7 bases). Germline V lookup: CDR1 LNHNV, CDR2 YYDKDF (reference sequence). V lost 5 bases, J lost 0 bases, and 17 bases lay in between. The CDR3 length is 17 residues. The CDR3, as DNA: TGTGCCACCAGCGGGGGGTTAGGGGGCCGCTCCTACAATGAGCAGTTCTTC. Translating gives CATSGGLGGRSYNEQFF.

This rearrangement joins TRBV6-2 or TRBV6-3 to TRBJ1-2, with 10 bases identical to TRBD1. V was pared by 2 bases and J by 6 bases, with 3 bases of the junction left unmatched. Germline assignment: CDR1 MNHEY and CDR2 SVGEGT. This CDR3 comprises 14 residues. In nucleotides, the CDR3 is TGTGCCAGCAGTTACCCGACAGGGGGCCATGGCTACACCTTC. Amino acid sequence: CASSYPTGGHGYTF.

The chain has TRBV28 and TRBJ2-5; D ambiguous. The CDR3 runs 13 residues. Germline CDR1 MDHEN, CDR2 SYDVKM. V dropped 2 bases and J dropped 4 bases, with 8 bases sitting between them. In nucleotides, the CDR3 is TGTGCCAGCAGTTTAGGTATGCCAGAGACCCAGTACTTC. Its translation: CASSLGMPETQYF.

This rearrangement joins TRBV12-3 or TRBV12-4 to TRBJ2-3; D is possibly TRBD2 (5 bases). The CDR3 covers 15 residues. V was shortened by 2 bases and J by 3 bases, with 12 bases between the two germline ends. The CDR3 protein is CASSLFLGKTDTQYF. The CDR3 region has the DNA TGTGCCAGCAGTTTATTTCTCGGGAAAACAGATACGCAGTATTTT.